This TCR beta chain was captured by sequencing in a study of patients and donors after allogeneic stem cell transplantation. TCRdb re-derived calls from the RT-PCR reads in MiXCR, one entry per CDR3 protein. Seen here are hundreds of thousands of distinct CDR3 sequences, roughly 13% observed once, and the top ten hold around a tenth. The V segment lost 3 bases and the J segment 3 bases; nucleotides outside the gene matches: 7. The CDR3 runs 18 residues. Per the germline V gene, CDR1 is KGHDR and CDR2 is SFDVKD. Sequences were obtained from blood, either unsorted or a sorted T cell fraction (not recorded which). The receptor was derived from a human donor who was either an allogeneic HSCT recipient or a stem cell or donor lymphocyte infusion donor (not recorded which). It is not recorded whose cells these are; they may come from a transplant donor. The rearrangement links TRBV24-1 to TRBJ2-1, with 13 bases identical to TRBD2. The DNA for the CDR3 is TGTGCCACCAGTGATCCCACTAGCGGGAGGGAAAACTACAATGAGCAGTTCTTC. Residues: CATSDPTSGRENYNEQFF.